The 27 T cell receptor beta chains given below trace back to one sample, sequenced in a study of shared clonotypes between healthy human individuals (TCRdb year 2020). The library was produced with the immunoSEQ multiplex PCR assay. The source is immuneACCESS, and TCRdb retained only in-frame sequences with V and J called. Part of the clones is not carried over; for the studies checked, unresolved V genes explain less than half of this, and the remainder is unexplained. This sample has 2 million to 2.5 million clones in its table, and nearly 97% of those were observed once. Less than 0.15% of the sample lies in the top ten. The sample comprised naive CD4+ T cells sorted from blood. The sample's cell subset or site label, in plain terms: CD45RA+ positively selected. These receptors were collected from a man aged 18 to 30 in good health.

This chain links TRBV19 with TRBJ2-5; 7 positions agree with TRBD1. V shed 8 bases and J 6 bases; nucleotides not matched to a gene: 9. Germline V gives CDR1 LNHDA, CDR2 SQIVND (reference sequence). CDR3 length: 13 amino acids. The chain's CDR3 is CASRKSGGKTQYF. Written as DNA, the CDR3 is TGTGCCAGTCGCAAATCAGGGGGAAAGACCCAGTACTTC. Full variable domain (outside the CDR3, taken from reference TRBV19 and TRBJ2-5): DGGITQSPKYLFRKEGQNVTLSCEQNLNHDAMYWYRQDPGQGLRLIYYSQIVNDFQKGDIAEGYSVSREKKESFPLTVTSAQKNPTAFYLCASRKSGGKTQYFGPGTRLLVL.

The chain uses TRBV5-6 and TRBJ1-2; 12 bases are shared with TRBD1. This CDR3 is built from 17 residues. V trimming: 1 base; J trimming: 2 bases; junction bases outside the gene matches: 6. In germline, CDR1 is SGHDT, CDR2 YYEEEE. The CDR3 DNA sequence: TGTGCCAGCAGCTTGCCGGGACAGGGGGCGTCAAACTATGGCTACACCTTC. Translation gives CASSLPGQGASNYGYTF.

This clone was counted between two and nine times. Other DNA sequences from this sample encode an identical CDR3 as well. The chain uses TRBV20-1 and TRBJ2-1; the D is unclear. There are 10 residues in the CDR3. Looked up from germline, CDR1 is DFQATT and CDR2 is SNEGSKA (reference sequence). Trimming removed 1 base from V and 8 bases from J, with 3 bases in between. The CDR3 region has the DNA TGCAGTGCTAGAGTTGATGAGCAGTTCTTC. Encoded protein: CSARVDEQFF.

As to this clone: Other nucleotide sequences in the sample specify the same CDR3. V usage is TRBV2 and J usage is TRBJ2-2, with TRBD1 matching over 8 bases. From germline, CDR1 is SNHLY and CDR2 FYNNEI. The CDR3 has 15 amino acids. Losses at the gene ends were 4 bases for V and 3 bases for J; bases not matched to a gene: 4. The CDR3 loop is CASSVQGADTGELFF. CDR3 sequence (DNA): TGTGCCAGCAGTGTGCAGGGGGCGGACACCGGGGAGCTGTTTTTT. Filled out from reference TRBV2 and TRBJ2-2, the complete variable domain reads EPEVTQTPSHQVTQMGQEVILRCVPISNHLYFYWYRQILGQKVEFLVSFYNNEISEKSEIFDDQFSVERPDGSNFTLKIRSTKLEDSAMYFCASSVQGADTGELFFGEGSRLTVL.

The chain joins TRBV5-1 to TRBJ1-2; 10 bases are shared with TRBD1. J was trimmed by 4 bases and V by 5 bases; bases with no gene match: 11. The germline gives CDR1 SGHRS, CDR2 YFSETQ. The CDR3 loop spans 16 amino acids. The CDR3 sequence is CASSQSGTGEGYGYTF. The CDR3, as DNA: TGCGCCAGCAGTCAATCCGGGACAGGGGAAGGCTATGGCTACACCTTC. The whole variable domain, remainder taken from reference TRBV5-1 and TRBJ1-2, is KAGVTQTPRYLIKTRGQQVTLSCSPISGHRSVSWYQQTPGQGLQFLFEYFSETQRNKGNFPGRFSGRQFSNSRSEMNVSTLELGDSALYLCASSQSGTGEGYGYTFGSGTRLTVV.

The CDR3 bases are TGTGCCCTGGCGGCGGACACTGAAGCTTTCTTT. Translation: CALAADTEAFF. The V call is TRBV30, the J call TRBJ1-1; D not resolved. The length of the CDR3 is 11 residues. Germline-derived CDR1 and CDR2 are GTSNPN and SVGIG (reference sequence). Between the trimmed V and J ends, which lost 8 bases and 3 bases, there was a span of 10 bases. The full variable domain, with the rest looked up from reference TRBV30 and TRBJ1-1, is SQTIHQWPATLVQPVGSPLSLECTVEGTSNPNLYWYRQAAGRGLQLLFYSVGIGQISSEVPQNLSASRPQDRQFILSSKKLLLSDSGFYLCALAADTEAFFGQGTRLTVV.

The chain carries TRBV7-2 and TRBJ2-1; 15 positions match TRBD2. The germline V gene encodes CDR1 SGHTA and CDR2 FQGNSA. The CDR3 totals 15 residues. Unmatched junction bases numbered 4, after V lost 4 bases and J lost 9 bases. CDR3 sequence reads: CASSSRGLAGGEQFF. The CDR3 nucleotides are TGTGCCAGCAGCTCCAGGGGACTAGCGGGGGGTGAGCAGTTCTTC.

This chain joins TRBV19 and TRBJ2-2; 10 nucleotides line up with TRBD2. CDR3 length: 15 amino acids. The germline gives CDR1 LNHDA, CDR2 SQIVND (reference sequence). V trimming: 6 bases; J trimming: 5 bases; junction bases outside the gene matches: 6. Here the CDR3 DNA reads TGTGCCAGTAGCGAACTAGCGGGGCTAACCGGGGAGCTGTTTTTT. This gives the protein CASSELAGLTGELFF.

The chain uses TRBV11-3 and TRBJ2-1; D gene ambiguous. This CDR3 contains 11 residues. Germline assignment: CDR1 SGHNT and CDR2 YENEEA. V was clipped by 5 bases and J by 5 bases, with 4 bases between them. The CDR3 sequence: CASSPDNEQFF. CDR3 nucleotide sequence: TGTGCCAGCAGCCCCGACAATGAGCAGTTCTTC.

V and J are TRBV2 and TRBJ2-1, with unresolved D. V shed 5 bases and J shed 7 bases, with 18 bases lying between them. CDR3 size: 15 residues. The germline CDR1 and CDR2 sequences are SNHLY and FYNNEI. This chain's CDR3 is CASSMGLDARNEQFF. CDR3 sequence (DNA): TGTGCCAGCAGTATGGGTCTAGATGCGCGGAATGAGCAGTTCTTC.

The V call is TRBV2, the J call TRBJ1-2; D remains ambiguous. V was clipped by 4 bases and J by 7 bases, with 13 bases between them. Germline CDR1 is SNHLY and CDR2 is FYNNEI. This CDR3 comprises 13 residues. The CDR3 is CASSGEVRGGYTF. DNA for the CDR3: TGTGCCAGCAGTGGGGAGGTCCGGGGTGGCTACACCTTC.

The chain combines TRBV30 with TRBJ1-1; no reliable D call. Germline V lookup: CDR1 GTSNPN, CDR2 SVGIG (reference sequence). The CDR3 is 13 amino acids. Trimming removed 2 bases at V and 1 base at J, with 8 bases between. The CDR3 reads CAWSYRQNTEAFF. DNA for the CDR3: TGTGCCTGGAGTTACCGACAGAACACTGAAGCTTTCTTT.

The chain is built from TRBV4-2 and TRBJ1-3, with D uncertain. Trimming took off 1 base at V and 0 bases at J, with 7 bases between the two ends. CDR3 size: 15 residues. The germline V gene has CDR1 LGHNA and CDR2 YNFKEQ. The CDR3 DNA is TGTGCCAGCAGCCAAGTGCTCGGCTCTGGAAACACCATATATTTT. This gives the protein CASSQVLGSGNTIYF.

This sequence joins TRBV2 and TRBJ2-7, with 9 positions matching TRBD1. This CDR3 has 14 amino acids. From germline, CDR1 is SNHLY and CDR2 FYNNEI. The J segment lost 0 bases and the V segment lost 9 bases, leaving 6 bases of the junction unmatched. CDR3 nucleotide sequence: TGTGCCAGTAACAGGGGGCGAAACTCCTACGAGCAGTACTTC. Translated, it gives CASNRGRNSYEQYF.

The gene calls are TRBV10-1 and TRBJ1-3, with TRBD1 identical over 9 bases. Trimming removed 2 bases from V and 0 bases from J; junction bases left unmatched: 8. Looked up from germline, CDR1 is WNHNN and CDR2 is SYGVQD (reference sequence). The CDR3 loop spans 18 amino acids. In DNA, the CDR3 is TGCGCCAGCAGTGAGCCCAAGGGGACAGGGAGCTCTGGAAACACCATATATTTT. Its protein product is CASSEPKGTGSSGNTIYF.

In regard to this clone: Other DNA sequences in the same sample also yield this CDR3. V is TRBV19 and J is TRBJ1-1; perhaps TRBD1 as D (6 bases). V lost 5 bases to trimming and J lost 0 bases, with 10 bases between them. The CDR3 is 14 amino acids. Germline loops: CDR1 LNHDA, CDR2 SQIVND (reference sequence). Here the CDR3 DNA reads TGTGCCAGTAGTCGCGGACAGCTGAACACTGAAGCTTTCTTT. Amino acid sequence: CASSRGQLNTEAFF. Based on the CDR3 plus reference TRBV19 and TRBJ1-1, the full variable domain is DGGITQSPKYLFRKEGQNVTLSCEQNLNHDAMYWYRQDPGQGLRLIYYSQIVNDFQKGDIAEGYSVSREKKESFPLTVTSAQKNPTAFYLCASSRGQLNTEAFFGQGTRLTVV.

The V and J genes are TRBV7-2 and TRBJ1-2; D not resolved. Germline V CDR1 and CDR2: SGHTA, FQGNSA. Trimming took 1 base from V and 7 from J, leaving 10 bases between them. The CDR3 runs to 13 residues. CDR3 DNA sequence: TGTGCCAGCAGCTTAGTACACCCAGGTGGCTACACCTTC. It translates to CASSLVHPGGYTF.

This sequence joins TRBV9 and TRBJ2-7; TRBD2 aligns across 8 bases. The CDR3 spans 19 residues. The V gene's germline CDR1 is SGDLS and CDR2 YYNGEE. V was clipped by 1 base and J by 1 base; unmatched bases: 16. CDR3 region: CASSVTETFGAGESYEQYF. The CDR3 DNA reads as TGTGCCAGCAGCGTAACCGAAACTTTCGGAGCGGGAGAGTCCTACGAGCAGTACTTC.

The V and J genes are TRBV7-2 and TRBJ1-2; D call uncertain. CDR3 length: 12 amino acids. Germline assignment: CDR1 SGHTA and CDR2 FQGNSA. V lost 7 bases to trimming and J lost 2 bases, with 8 bases between them. This CDR3 is CASTLGNYGYTF. In DNA, the CDR3 is TGTGCCAGCACCCTGGGGAACTATGGCTACACCTTC. The whole variable domain, filled in from reference TRBV7-2 and TRBJ1-2, reads GAGVSQSPSNKVTEKGKDVELRCDPISGHTALYWYRQSLGQGLEFLIYFQGNSAPDKSGLPSDRFSAERTGGSVSTLTIQRTQQEDSAVYLCASTLGNYGYTFGSGTRLTVV.

This clone was recorded only once. CDR3 bases: TGCGCCAGCAGCCAAGAAGACAGGTCTTGGAATTCACCCCTCCACTTT. This codes for CASSQEDRSWNSPLHF. The chain has TRBV4-1 and TRBJ1-6; possible D gene TRBD1, 6 bases. Trimming stripped 0 bases from V and 7 bases from J, with 13 bases between. Germline V lookup: CDR1 MGHRA, CDR2 YSYEKL. CDR3 length: 16 amino acids.

The chain carries TRBV2 and TRBJ1-4; D might be TRBD1 (6 bases). Germline CDR1 and CDR2: SNHLY and FYNNEI. Trimming cost V 7 bases and J 8 bases, with 20 bases left between them. The CDR3 runs 15 residues. The CDR3: CASTLPNRVVEKLFF. The DNA of the CDR3 is TGTGCCAGCACCCTTCCTAACAGGGTCGTCGAAAAACTGTTTTTT.

The rearrangement uses TRBV7-9 and TRBJ1-6; 9 nucleotides match TRBD1. Germline V lookup: CDR1 SEHNR, CDR2 FQNEAQ (reference sequence). V shed 3 bases, J shed 7 bases, and the junction held 7 bases outside the gene matches. The CDR3 has 16 amino acids. The CDR3 is CASSFHSGTGNSPLHF. The CDR3 nucleotides read TGTGCCAGCAGCTTCCATTCCGGGACAGGGAATTCACCCCTCCACTTT.

This clone came up once. CDR3 sequence (DNA): TGTGCCAGCAGCTTTGGGGCAGAAGGGATTCCACCCGCGGAGACCCAGTACTTC. This translates into CASSFGAEGIPPAETQYF. The chain has TRBV7-9 and TRBJ2-5; weak D call: TRBD1 (5 bases). Trimming cost V 3 bases and J 5 bases, with 25 bases left between them. Germline V gene data show CDR1 as SEHNR and CDR2 as FQNEAQ (reference sequence). The CDR3 runs 18 residues.

The gene calls are TRBV4-2 and TRBJ2-5, with 15 bases fitting TRBD2. The CDR3 runs 17 residues. V trimming: 2 bases; J trimming: 4 bases; junction bases outside the gene matches: 5. The V gene's germline CDR1 is LGHNA and CDR2 YNFKEQ. The CDR3 DNA sequence: TGTGCCAGCAGCCAACCACCGGGACTAGCGGGAGGAGAGACCCAGTACTTC. This codes for CASSQPPGLAGGETQYF.

The gene calls are TRBV19 and TRBJ2-1, with 13 positions matching TRBD2. Germline V gives CDR1 LNHDA, CDR2 SQIVND (reference sequence). Germline trimming cut 6 bases from V and 6 bases from J; bases unmatched to any gene: 5. The CDR3 runs 15 residues. CDR3 amino acids: CASRLAGGPLNEQFF. Written as DNA, the CDR3 is TGTGCCAGTAGACTAGCGGGAGGGCCCCTCAATGAGCAGTTCTTC.

This chain connects TRBV2 to TRBJ2-4; D is unclear. Trimming took 1 base from V and 4 from J, leaving 5 bases between them. Germline CDR1 is SNHLY and CDR2 is FYNNEI. This CDR3 has 13 amino acids. The CDR3 region has the DNA TGTGCCAGCAGTGAAGACAGAAAAAACATTCAGTACTTC. Translation: CASSEDRKNIQYF.

V gene TRBV4-1 combines with J gene TRBJ2-7; 8 positions agree with TRBD2. J gave up 3 bases and V 3 bases, and 7 bases lay outside the gene matches. The CDR3 consists of 15 residues. CDR1 and CDR2 from the germline V gene are MGHRA and YSYEKL. The CDR3 DNA sequence: TGCGCCAGCAGCCAGGCAGCGGGGGCGTTCTACGAGCAGTACTTC. Amino acids: CASSQAAGAFYEQYF.